This T cell receptor (beta chain) stems from a study of cytomegalovirus exposure and HLA in healthy donors. Overall study findings and caveats: The sole available immune exposure information was CMV serostatus. Later genetic work tied a missense DCLRE1C variant to beta-chain V and J trimming. Several V segments, TRBV6-2 and TRBV6-3 among them, could not be told apart and were dropped.

Primers included in the PCR were 60 Vbeta and 13 Jbeta primers. Measured with immunoSEQ multiplex PCR; TCRdb has only the in-frame clones, and not every one. Of 150,000 to 200,000 clones in the sample, roughly 88% were seen once. The CDR3 consists of 17 residues. J gave up 4 bases and V 1 base, and 10 bases lay outside the gene matches. CDR1 is MGHRA and CDR2 is YSYEKL in the germline V gene. A remark on this clone: Its specificity is unknown.

The sequence derives from a man between 18 and 29 years old in good health and CMV-seropositive. Sequencing was performed on PBMCs. The rearrangement joins TRBV4-1 to TRBJ2-5; 9 bases are shared with TRBD1. The CDR3 DNA sequence: TGCGCCAGCAGCCAAGGCCTACAGGGGGCTGCGGGAGAGACCCAGTACTTC. Translating it yields CASSQGLQGAAGETQYF.